This record covers a single T cell receptor beta chain. This clone's antigen is unknown. Per-base qualities were not stored, and no clone one base away is much larger. Systemically healthy Caucasian individuals from Russia, some 40 in total and aged 6 to 90 years, were included as donors. Each donor gave around 9 milliliters of peripheral blood, collected into EDTA-treated Vacutainer tubes. Ficoll-Paque density-gradient centrifugation was used to isolate PBMCs, with at least 7 million per sample. Total RNA was extracted from PBMCs with Trizol reagent, with at least 6 micrograms obtained per sample. The percentages of naive CD45RAhigh/CD27high T cells were determined by flow cytometry on a PBMC aliquot from every donor. This sample is drawn from a study of blood T cells in healthy people across ages (dated by TCRdb to between 2014 and 2017). Regarding the complete study: In model experiments, template switching captured roughly one uniquely barcoded TCR beta cDNA molecule for every two T cells. The study analyzed two additional independent replicas of 1 million unique cDNA reads from the same blood draw for two donors, one aged 18 to 30 and one aged 80 or older. To avoid experimental bias, donors of different ages were spread randomly across the sequencing lanes. Four age groups were formed from the donors: young (average approximately 17 years), middle-aged (around 40), aged (roughly 56) and long-lived (roughly 81). Using deep sequencing normalized with unique cDNA molecular identifiers, the study measured how TCR beta repertoire diversity changes with age.

The library was obtained by 5' RACE. TCRdb names Illumina HiSeq 2500 as the instrument used. A second PCR of roughly 7 to 11 cycles was performed with a sample-barcoded 5' primer and a J-beta primer mix. Each TCR beta cDNA molecule received a unique molecular identifier from a template-switch 5' adaptor carrying 12 random nucleotides. Each sample yielded at least 2.5 million CDR3-containing paired-end reads. The Mint cDNA synthesis kit, primed by a TRBC-specific oligonucleotide, was used to synthesize first-strand cDNA from all RNA. After uracil-DNA glycosylase treatment, a first 18-cycle PCR used universal primers M1SS and BC2_uni_R on all cDNA. In the source study's methods: For normalization, 1 million high-quality reads, each with a distinct molecular identifier, were randomly selected from each sample. Instead of being binned into consensus sequences, reads that shared molecular identifiers were thrown out. MiTCR, run with a Q25 quality threshold and the strictest error-elimination algorithm, handled CDR3 identification, clonotype clustering and error correction. A nonparametric unseen species model using Euler transformation provided a lower-bound estimate of total TCR beta diversity. TCRdb trimmed the raw reads at Q25, called clones with MiXCR and kept productive beta chains. CDR3 protein sequences are deduplicated, and each keeps its most common genes and DNA. Here the V and J calls rest on TCRdb's processing, not on the authors' analysis. This sample has about 1.6 million distinct CDR3 sequences in its table, and roughly 30% of those were observed once. The top ten hold around 11% of the sample.

Overall results and qualifications from the work: Compared with the aged group, more naive CD4+ T cells, fewer expanded clones and increased TCR diversity were shown by the long-lived group, suggesting age selection. Estimates of total diversity from one million sequenced T cells were regarded as lower bounds and underestimates. Since profiling was done on bulk unsorted PBMCs, naive and antigen-experienced compartments could not be conclusively compared. As age increased, observed TCR beta diversity per million T cells dropped in a roughly linear way, and a significant reduction was already evident by age 40. The percentage of naive T cells measured by flow cytometry correlated strongly with observed TCR beta diversity. Donor CMV infection status was unknown, potentially confounding age-related changes in expanded clonotypes.

Inclusive of the bounding cysteine and phenylalanine, the CDR3 is 13 residues long. The sequence is cut down to CDR3 DNA, 39 bases in frame from base 1. Trimming at the junction amounts to 7 bases on V and 2 bases on J, and the germline ends lie 6 bases apart. Recombination linked TRBV12-3 or TRBV12-4 to TRBJ2-6; no D gene can be assigned with confidence. The sequenced sample was blood. The receptor was isolated from a woman aged 25-40 years in good health. The DNA sequence follows: TGTGCCAGCATACTCGCTGGGGCCAACGTCCTGACTTTC. It codes for CASILAGANVLTF.